Listed below are T cell receptor beta chains from one sample, sequenced in a study of shared clonotypes between healthy human individuals. Clones were sequenced by immunoSEQ multiplex PCR, and TCRdb holds only the in-frame ones, with some missing. This table has about 2.3 million clones, around 93% appearing once. Sequencing was carried out using naive CD4+ T cells from PBMCs. The source of these receptors is a man younger than 35 in good health. Some clones in this sample may be carry-over from other donors' samples. Each CDR3 is given with its conserved first and last residue. The D gene is left open where the match is weak. Some rows have no size entry. The others give once, few or many, or a class for an expanded clone.

J gene | D gene | V gene | clone size | CDR3 protein | CDR3 DNA
TRBJ2-7 | TRBD2 | TRBV11-3 | - | CASSPTSGSWNEQYF | TGTGCCAGCAGCCCTACTAGCGGGAGCTGGAACGAGCAGTACTTC
TRBJ2-3 | TRBD1 | TRBV2 | once | CASRDRGFTDTQYF | TGTGCCAGCAGAGACAGGGGGTTCACAGATACGCAGTATTTT
TRBJ2-5 | - | TRBV7-3 | - | CASSRRFQETQYF | TGTGCCAGCAGCCGAAGGTTTCAAGAGACCCAGTACTTC
TRBJ2-7 | - | TRBV29-1 | - | CSVALWRTAIKEQYF | TGCAGCGTTGCCCTATGGAGGACCGCGATTAAAGAGCAGTACTTC
TRBJ1-1 | - | TRBV6-5 | once | CASRPGAALVAEAFF | TGTGCCAGCAGGCCCGGGGCCGCCCTGGTCGCTGAAGCTTTCTTT
TRBJ2-7 | TRBD2 | TRBV6-4 | - | CASRLLAGVGYEQYF | TGTGCCAGCAGACTCCTAGCGGGAGTAGGGTACGAGCAGTACTTC
TRBJ2-7 | - | TRBV28 | once | CASRRRVSYEQYF | TGTGCCAGCAGGAGAAGGGTTTCCTACGAGCAGTACTTC
TRBJ1-2 | TRBD1 | TRBV29-1 | - | CSVKDRGWGYTF | TGCAGCGTTAAAGACAGGGGATGGGGCTACACCTTC
TRBJ2-5 | TRBD2 | TRBV5-1 | - | CASSLWTSGGQETQYF | TGCGCCAGCAGCTTGTGGACTAGCGGGGGCCAAGAGACCCAGTACTTC
TRBJ2-5 | TRBD1 | TRBV7-9 | once | CASSFRLPRDRGRETQYF | TGTGCCAGCAGCTTCCGGCTACCTCGGGACAGGGGGCGGGAGACCCAGTACTTC
TRBJ2-5 | TRBD1 | TRBV5-6 | - | CASSSDRVGETQYF | TGTGCCAGCAGCTCCGACAGGGTTGGCGAGACCCAGTACTTC
TRBJ2-1 | - | TRBV7-6 | - | CASSLDPRSVGNSYNEQFF | TGTGCCAGCAGCTTAGATCCCCGCTCGGTGGGGAACTCCTACAATGAGCAGTTCTTC
TRBJ2-3 | - | TRBV28 | - | CASSHRVASAVDTQYF | TGTGCCAGCAGCCACCGGGTGGCTTCCGCTGTAGATACGCAGTATTTT
TRBJ2-6 | - | TRBV30 | - | CAWSVGGRANVLTF | TGTGCCTGGAGTGTAGGAGGACGGGCCAACGTCCTGACTTTC
TRBJ2-5 | - | TRBV30 | - | CAWSGGIRETQYF | TGTGCCTGGAGTGGGGGGATTAGGGAGACCCAGTACTTC
TRBJ2-3 | TRBD2 | TRBV4-1 | - | CASSPSGGREIADTQYF | TGCGCCAGCAGCCCCTCCGGTGGGCGGGAGATTGCAGATACGCAGTATTTT
TRBJ2-3 | TRBD2 | TRBV11-3 | - | CASSAGRLAGGPGTDTQYF | TGTGCCAGCAGCGCCGGGCGGCTAGCGGGAGGGCCTGGCACAGATACGCAGTATTTT
TRBJ1-1 | TRBD1 | TRBV7-2 | - | CASSPQQGLHTEAFF | TGTGCCAGCAGCCCGCAACAGGGGCTGCACACTGAAGCTTTCTTT
TRBJ2-7 | TRBD2 | TRBV6-5 | - | CASRGTNYEQYF | TGTGCCAGCCGTGGGACTAACTACGAGCAGTACTTC
TRBJ2-3 | - | TRBV29-1 | - | CSVVGSDTQYF | TGCAGCGTTGTAGGGTCAGATACGCAGTATTTT
TRBJ2-7 | TRBD1 | TRBV6-5 | - | CASSFDRGPYEQYF | TGTGCCAGCAGTTTCGACAGGGGGCCTTACGAGCAGTACTTC
TRBJ2-1 | - | TRBV4-1 | once | CASSRTSTPSYNEQFF | TGCGCCAGCAGCCGCACTAGTACCCCATCCTACAATGAGCAGTTCTTC
TRBJ2-5 | TRBD2 | TRBV11-2 | - | CASSSFSGLLGETQYF | TGTGCCAGCAGCTCCTTTAGCGGGCTCTTAGGAGAGACCCAGTACTTC
TRBJ2-7 | - | TRBV4-2 | - | CASRMGGGYSYEQYF | TGTGCCAGCAGGATGGGGGGAGGTTATTCCTACGAGCAGTACTTC
TRBJ2-2 | - | TRBV19 | - | CASRRVSNTGELFF | TGTGCCAGCCGCCGCGTTAGTAACACCGGGGAGCTGTTTTTT
TRBJ2-5 | - | TRBV5-1 | - | CASSLMVLKETQYF | TGCGCCAGCAGCTTGATGGTTTTGAAAGAGACCCAGTACTTC
TRBJ2-3 | TRBD1 | TRBV7-9 | - | CASSSDRGPADTQYF | TGTGCCAGCAGCTCCGACAGGGGGCCCGCAGATACGCAGTATTTT
TRBJ1-2 | - | TRBV4-1 | - | CASSQVAGWGYTF | TGCGCCAGCAGCCAAGTCGCAGGGTGGGGCTACACCTTC